Below, one T cell receptor beta chain is given with its context. Ten or more counts support this clonotype. There is no known antigen for this receptor. Nothing much larger sits one base from this clone, and base qualities are not available. From the cysteine through the phenylalanine, the CDR3 covers 15 amino acids. The only DNA kept is the CDR3, 45 bases in frame from the first base. CDR1 and CDR2, looked up from the germline V gene (reference sequence), are PRHDT and FYEKMQ. V is clipped by 4 bases and J by 4 bases, and the sequence between their germline boundaries is 16 bases long. The entry originates in a study of T cells in Graves' hyperthyroidism and ophthalmopathy (dated by TCRdb to between 2017 and 2020). About the full investigation: Peripheral blood samples were taken at the time of initial diagnosis, prior to any treatment. To identify distinguishing TCR V-J signatures, a discovery cohort of 90 to 100 patients was used, comprising some 45 with Graves' ophthalmopathy and 57 with stable Graves' hyperthyroidism. Prospective prediction of ophthalmopathy was tested in an independent validation cohort consisting of 18 to 20 hyperthyroidism patients and approximately 16 patients who later progressed to ophthalmopathy. For training and testing, the 100 or so patients in the discovery cohort were randomly divided in a 7:3 ratio. Thyroid tissue and blood T-cell repertoires from more than five Graves' hyperthyroidism patients were also compared in the study. Following sampling, methimazole starting at 30 mg daily was given to hyperthyroidism patients, and high-dose intravenous methylprednisolone was given to ophthalmopathy patients. The paper reports TCR Vbeta CDR3 sequencing of 135 peripheral blood samples: under 45 ophthalmopathy, roughly 80 hyperthyroidism and around 17 progressor patients.

TCR beta CDR3 regions were amplified from RNA transcripts. For the first round of RT-PCR on the TCR CDR3, the HTBI primer set was used together with the Qiagen OneStep RT-PCR kit. The libraries were constructed in a second round of multiplex PCR and then size-selected and purified. Paired-end sequencing of the libraries was performed with 100 bp reads on an Illumina HiSeq2000. The source study handled its data this way. SOAPnuke was used to process the raw data, throwing out any read that contained adapters or uncalled bases, had a mean Phred below 15, or lacked an exact constant-primer or identifier match. High-quality paired reads were merged using COPE v1.2.5, and each unique nucleotide sequence was defined as a clonotype. MiTCR v1.1 was used to align the clonotypes against IMGT TRBV, TRBD and TRBJ reference segments. The analysis was restricted to V-J combinations with a frequency above 0.0001, which together covered around 99% of the repertoires. A TCS score was defined as the ratio of F50 (clonal expansion) to E x V (chaos), with BLOSUM62-based TCRdist applied between CDR3 peptides within each V-J. Welch's t-statistics and random forest reduced roughly 500 V-J features to 13, which were used in a naive Bayes classifier (R e1071). Using fastp trimming at Q25 and MiXCR clonotype assembly, TCRdb reanalyzed the public sequencing data and kept in-frame beta chains. Records with the same CDR3 protein are collapsed into one entry carrying the most frequent genes and DNA. The V and J calls were not made by the authors but by TCRdb's processing. Across this sample there are around 600,000 distinct CDR3 sequences, with roughly 14% seen only once. The ten largest clones capture around 12% of the sample.

Ophthalmopathy patients had moderately to severely active disease, Clinical Activity Score of at least 3, NOSPECS grade of at least 4, and duration under 3 months. Exclusion was applied to patients with uncontrolled infections, other autoimmune diseases, pregnancy or lactation. Diagnoses relied on clinical symptoms, serum thyroxine and TRAb, thyroid ultrasound and orbital computed tomography. PBMCs were separated from roughly 9.3 ml of fresh peripheral blood using Ficoll-Paque density gradient centrifugation. Total RNA was extracted with Trizol reagent, and quality was checked on an Agilent 2100 Bioanalyzer. Paper-wide results and their limitations: Ophthalmopathy was separated from stable hyperthyroidism by a 13 V-J signature model, with roughly 88% sensitivity and about 84% specificity obtained in cross-validation and 80%/75% obtained in testing. Blood samples also contained most of the expanded thyroid clonotypes (frequency above 0.001), which suggests that blood repertoires may reflect thyroid immune responses. During validation, the model predicted progression to ophthalmopathy a median of approximately 6 months ahead of onset, with around 71% sensitivity and 72% to 80% specificity. No statistical method was used to fix the sample size in advance, and group allocation was not hidden from the investigators.

The V and J genes are TRBV13 and TRBJ1-1; TRBD1 is a weak D gene call, 6 bases matching. The TCR sequence derives from a woman aged 50 to 60 with Graves' ophthalmopathy. Sequenced: blood. CDR3 region: CASSSKPGAVTEAFF. The sequenced DNA: TGTGCCAGCAGCTCTAAACCGGGGGCGGTCACTGAAGCTTTCTTT.